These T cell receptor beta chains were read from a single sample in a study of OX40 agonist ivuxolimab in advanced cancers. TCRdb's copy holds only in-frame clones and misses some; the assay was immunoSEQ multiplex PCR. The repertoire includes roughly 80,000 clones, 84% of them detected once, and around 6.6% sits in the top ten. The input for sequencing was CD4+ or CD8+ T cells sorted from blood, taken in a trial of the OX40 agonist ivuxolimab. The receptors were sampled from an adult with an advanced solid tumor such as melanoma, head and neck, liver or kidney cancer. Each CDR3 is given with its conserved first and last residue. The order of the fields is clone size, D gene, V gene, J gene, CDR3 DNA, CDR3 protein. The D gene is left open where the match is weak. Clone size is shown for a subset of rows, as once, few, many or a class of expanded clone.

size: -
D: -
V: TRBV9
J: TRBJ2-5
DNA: TGTGCCAGCAGCGTAGACGGGAGAGGGATGGAGACCCAGTACTTC
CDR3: CASSVDGRGMETQYF

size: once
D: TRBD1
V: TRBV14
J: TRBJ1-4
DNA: TGTGCCAGCAACAGGGGGCCGTTTGAAAAACTGTTTTTT
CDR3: CASNRGPFEKLFF

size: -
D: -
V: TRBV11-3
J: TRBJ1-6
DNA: TGTGCCAGCAGCTTATCCAATTCACCCCTCCACTTT
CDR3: CASSLSNSPLHF

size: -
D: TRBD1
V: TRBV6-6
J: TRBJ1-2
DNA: TGTGCCAGCAGTTACTACTCGGGACAGGGGTCGGATGGCTACACCTTC
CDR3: CASSYYSGQGSDGYTF

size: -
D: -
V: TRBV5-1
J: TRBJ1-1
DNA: TGCGCCAGCAGCTTGGTCGGGGTCGGCCTTGGTATGAACACTGAAGCTTTCTTT
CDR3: CASSLVGVGLGMNTEAFF

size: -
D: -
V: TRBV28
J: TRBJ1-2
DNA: TGTGCCAGCAGTTTATCAGGGTACGGCTACACCTTC
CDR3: CASSLSGYGYTF

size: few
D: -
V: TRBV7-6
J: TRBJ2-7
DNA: TGTGCCAGCAGCTTAGATCAGAAATCCTACGAGCAGTACTTC
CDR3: CASSLDQKSYEQYF

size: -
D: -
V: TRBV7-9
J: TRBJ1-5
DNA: TGTGCCAGCAGCTCGGGGGCCAATCAGCCCCAGCATTTT
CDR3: CASSSGANQPQHF

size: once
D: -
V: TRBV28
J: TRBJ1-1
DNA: TGTGCCAGCACCTCGCCAGGGAAAGCTTTCTTT
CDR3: CASTSPGKAFF

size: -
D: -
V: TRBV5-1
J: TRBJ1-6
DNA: TGCGCCAGCAGCTTGGGACAGTCCGCTACTCCATCCTATAATTCACCCCTCCACTTT
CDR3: CASSLGQSATPSYNSPLHF

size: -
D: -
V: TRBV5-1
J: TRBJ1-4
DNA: TGCGCCAGCAGCTTGCAAGGGATTGGCGAAAAACTGTTTTTT
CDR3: CASSLQGIGEKLFF

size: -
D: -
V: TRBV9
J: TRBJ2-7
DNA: TGTGCCAGCAGCGTAGGCGGGGCGAGCTCCTACGAGCAGTACTTC
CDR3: CASSVGGASSYEQYF

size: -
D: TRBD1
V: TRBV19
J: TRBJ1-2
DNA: TGTGCCAGTAGTCAGGGGACAGCTAACTATGGCTACACCTTC
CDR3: CASSQGTANYGYTF

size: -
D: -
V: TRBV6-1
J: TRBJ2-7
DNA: TGTGCCAGCAGTGAATGGTCAGGGGACACCTACGAGCAGTACTTC
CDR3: CASSEWSGDTYEQYF

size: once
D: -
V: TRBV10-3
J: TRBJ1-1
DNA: TGTGCCATCAGTGTGATATTGGGGAACACTGAAGCTTTCTTT
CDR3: CAISVILGNTEAFF

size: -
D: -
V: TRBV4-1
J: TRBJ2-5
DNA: TGCGCCAGCAGCCAGGGGGAGGTGCCACAAGAGACCCAGTACTTC
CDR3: CASSQGEVPQETQYF

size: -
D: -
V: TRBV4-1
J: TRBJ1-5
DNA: TGCGCCAGCAGCCAAGGGGTAACAGACAATCAGCCCCAGCATTTT
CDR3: CASSQGVTDNQPQHF

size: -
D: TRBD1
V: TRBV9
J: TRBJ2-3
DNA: TGTGCCAGCAGCGAGACAGGGTACACAGATACGCAGTATTTT
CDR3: CASSETGYTDTQYF

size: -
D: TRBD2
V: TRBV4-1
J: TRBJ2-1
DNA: TGCGCCAGCCGGGGCGGGCTAGCGGGTAGTAATGAGCAGTTCTTC
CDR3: CASRGGLAGSNEQFF

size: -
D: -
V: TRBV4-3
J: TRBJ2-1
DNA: TGCGCCAGCAGCCAAGAAGGGAGACCCGGCTCCTACAATGAGCAGTTCTTC
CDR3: CASSQEGRPGSYNEQFF

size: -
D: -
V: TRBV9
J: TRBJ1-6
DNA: TGTGCCAGCAGCGCCCAGGGAGCAGGGACATTGTCCCTCCACTTT
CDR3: CASSAQGAGTLSLHF

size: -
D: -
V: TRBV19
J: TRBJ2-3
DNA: TGTGCCAGTAGTATAAAACTGATCAATACGCAGTATTTT
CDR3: CASSIKLINTQYF

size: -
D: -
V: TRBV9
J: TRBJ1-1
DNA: TGTGCCAGCAGCACACGGTTGAACACTGAAGCTTTCTTT
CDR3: CASSTRLNTEAFF

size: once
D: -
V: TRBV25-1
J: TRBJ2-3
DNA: TGTGCCAGCAGTGTCACCTACACAGATACGCAGTATTTT
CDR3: CASSVTYTDTQYF

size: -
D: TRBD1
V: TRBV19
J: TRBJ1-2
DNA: TGTGCCAGTAGTTGGACAGGGGACTATGGCTACACCTTC
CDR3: CASSWTGDYGYTF

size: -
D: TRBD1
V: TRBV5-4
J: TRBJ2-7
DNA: TGTGCCAGCAGTTATGGGACAGGGGGCGCCCCGATCGATCCGTACGAGCAGTACTTC
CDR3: CASSYGTGGAPIDPYEQYF

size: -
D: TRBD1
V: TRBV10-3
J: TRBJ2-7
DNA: TGTGCCACGCGCCGGGACAGGGGCTACGAGCAGTACTTC
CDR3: CATRRDRGYEQYF

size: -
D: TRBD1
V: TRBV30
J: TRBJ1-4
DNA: TGTGCCTGGACACGACAGGGGGCAGGAAAACTGTTTTTT
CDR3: CAWTRQGAGKLFF

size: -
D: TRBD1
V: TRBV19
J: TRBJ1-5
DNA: TGTGCCAGTAGTCTAGACAGGGGCAATCAGCCCCAGCATTTT
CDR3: CASSLDRGNQPQHF

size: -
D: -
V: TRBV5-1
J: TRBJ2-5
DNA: TGCGCCAGCAGCTATACAGGGAACCAAGAGACCCAGTACTTC
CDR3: CASSYTGNQETQYF

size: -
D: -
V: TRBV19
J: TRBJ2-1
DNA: TGTGCCAGTAGTATACGTGGGGACCAATACAATGAGCAGTTCTTC
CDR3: CASSIRGDQYNEQFF

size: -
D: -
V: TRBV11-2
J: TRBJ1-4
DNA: TGTGCCAGCAGCTTAGGGCCCCTTTCCGCAAATGAAAAACTGTTTTTT
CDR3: CASSLGPLSANEKLFF

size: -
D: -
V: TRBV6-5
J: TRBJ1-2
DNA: TGTGCCAGCAGTTACCTCACCAATTGGGACGGCTACACCTTC
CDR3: CASSYLTNWDGYTF

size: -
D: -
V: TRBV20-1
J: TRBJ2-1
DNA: TGCAGTGCTTTCGACTCTCCCGGGCAGTTCTTC
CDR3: CSAFDSPGQFF

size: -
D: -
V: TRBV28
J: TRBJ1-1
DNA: TGTGCCAGCTGCCGCGCCCGAGAAGCTTTCTTT
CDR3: CASCRAREAFF

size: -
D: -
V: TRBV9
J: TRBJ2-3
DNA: TGTGCCAGCAGCGTGGGCGGGCTGGGTGGAGATACGCAGTATTTT
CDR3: CASSVGGLGGDTQYF

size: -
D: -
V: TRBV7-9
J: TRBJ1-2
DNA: TGTGCCAGCAGCTTAGAGGGTTTTCGCTGGCATGGCTACACCTTC
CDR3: CASSLEGFRWHGYTF

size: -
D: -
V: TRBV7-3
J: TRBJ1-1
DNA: TGTGCCAGCAGCTTAACTGGGACCACAACAGCTTTCTTT
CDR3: CASSLTGTTTAFF

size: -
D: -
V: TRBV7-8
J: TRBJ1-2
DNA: TGTGCCAGCAGCTTAGCCGGGTTAGGAGGCTACACCTTC
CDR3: CASSLAGLGGYTF

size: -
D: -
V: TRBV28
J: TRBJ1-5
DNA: TGTGCCAGCAGTTTCCTCGGACAGAGCAATCAGCCCCAGCATTTT
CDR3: CASSFLGQSNQPQHF

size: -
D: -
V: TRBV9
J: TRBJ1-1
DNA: TGTGCCAGCAGCGCGTGGGGAGGGGCCGTTGAAGCTTTCTTT
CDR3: CASSAWGGAVEAFF

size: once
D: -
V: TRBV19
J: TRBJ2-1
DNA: TGTGCCAGTAGACCCGGGCGGGGAGTCGGCAGTGAGCAGTTCTTC
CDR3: CASRPGRGVGSEQFF

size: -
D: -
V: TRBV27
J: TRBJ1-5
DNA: TGTGCCAGCAGCCACTTGGGGGGGGTTCTCGGAGATCAGCCCCAGCATTTT
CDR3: CASSHLGGVLGDQPQHF